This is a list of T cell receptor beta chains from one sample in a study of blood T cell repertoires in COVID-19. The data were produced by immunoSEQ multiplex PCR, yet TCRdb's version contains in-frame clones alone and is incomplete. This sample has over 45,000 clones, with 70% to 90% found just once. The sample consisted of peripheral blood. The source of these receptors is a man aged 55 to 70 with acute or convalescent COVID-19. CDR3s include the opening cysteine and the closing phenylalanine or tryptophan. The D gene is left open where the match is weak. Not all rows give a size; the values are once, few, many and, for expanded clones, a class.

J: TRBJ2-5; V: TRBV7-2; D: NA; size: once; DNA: TGTGCCAGCAGCTTAGAACAGATTAGGGAGACCCAGTACTTC; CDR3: CASSLEQIRETQYF
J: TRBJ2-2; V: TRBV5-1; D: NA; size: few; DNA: TGCGCCAGCAGCCGCACCGGTGGGGGGTCGCTAAACACCGGGGAGCTGTTTTTT; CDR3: CASSRTGGGSLNTGELFF
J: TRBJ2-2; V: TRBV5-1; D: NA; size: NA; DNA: TGCGCCACCAAAGACAGGACCGCCGGGGAGCTGTTTTTT; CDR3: CATKDRTAGELFF
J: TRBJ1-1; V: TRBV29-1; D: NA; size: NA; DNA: TGCAGCGTTGAAGATACGGGGAGGGGCACTGAAGCTTTCTTT; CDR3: CSVEDTGRGTEAFF
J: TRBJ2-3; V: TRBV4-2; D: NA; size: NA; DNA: TGTGCCAGCAGCCAAGGTGGGGGCAGGGCTACAGATACGCAGTATTTT; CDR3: CASSQGGGRATDTQYF
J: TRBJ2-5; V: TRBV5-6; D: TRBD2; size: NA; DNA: TGTGCCAGCAGCTTGGGACTAGCGGGGCAAGAGACCCAGTACTTC; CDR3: CASSLGLAGQETQYF
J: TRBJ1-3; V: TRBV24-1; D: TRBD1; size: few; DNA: TGTGCCACCAGTGATTTCGGACAGGGGACTGGAAACACCATATATTTT; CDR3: CATSDFGQGTGNTIYF
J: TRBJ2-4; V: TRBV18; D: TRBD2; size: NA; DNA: TGTGCCAGCTCACCACCCCGGGGGGGCAGCGACATTCAGTACTTC; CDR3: CASSPPRGGSDIQYF
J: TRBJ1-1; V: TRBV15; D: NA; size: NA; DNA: TGTGCCACCAGCAGAGGGGTGGAGGGCACTGAAGCTTTCTTT; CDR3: CATSRGVEGTEAFF
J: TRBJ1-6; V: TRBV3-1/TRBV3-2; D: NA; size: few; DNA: TGTGCCAGCAGCCGAAGGGGGTCACCCCTCCACTTT; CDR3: CASSRRGSPLHF
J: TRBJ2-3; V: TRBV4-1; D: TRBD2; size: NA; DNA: TGCGCCAGCACCCTAGGCGGGGGGGATTCTGTGTCAGATACGCAGTATTTT; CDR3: CASTLGGGDSVSDTQYF